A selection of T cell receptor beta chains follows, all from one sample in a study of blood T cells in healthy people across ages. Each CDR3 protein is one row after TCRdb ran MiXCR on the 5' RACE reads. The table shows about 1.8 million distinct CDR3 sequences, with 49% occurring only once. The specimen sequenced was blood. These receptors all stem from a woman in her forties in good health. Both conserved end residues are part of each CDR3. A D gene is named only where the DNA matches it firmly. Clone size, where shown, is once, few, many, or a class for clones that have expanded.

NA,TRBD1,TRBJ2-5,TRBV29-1,TGCAGCGCTAGACAGGGGACGGTGGATGAGCAGTACTTC,CSARQGTVDEQYF
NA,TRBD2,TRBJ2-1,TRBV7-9,TGTGCCGGCAGCGATCTAGCGGGGGGGGACAATGAGCAGTTCTTC,CAGSDLAGGDNEQFF
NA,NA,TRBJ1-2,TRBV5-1,TGCGCCAGCAGCCCAGAGGACAGAGACTATGGCTACACCTTC,CASSPEDRDYGYTF
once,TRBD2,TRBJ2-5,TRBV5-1,TGCGCCAACAGCTTATCGAGCGGGGGACAAGAGACCCAGTACTTC,CANSLSSGGQETQYF
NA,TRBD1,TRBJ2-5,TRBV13,TGTGCCAGCACCTGGGGACAGCGGGAGACCCAGTACTTC,CASTWGQRETQYF
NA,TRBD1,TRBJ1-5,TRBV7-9,TGTGCCAGCAGCATGGATCCGGGACAGGGTGATCAGCCCCAGCATTTT,CASSMDPGQGDQPQHF
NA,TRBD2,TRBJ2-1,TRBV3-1,TGTGCCAGCAGCCGACCGGGACTAGCCGTGGGCGAGCAGTTCTTC,CASSRPGLAVGEQFF
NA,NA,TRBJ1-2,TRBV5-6,TGTGCCAGCAGCACCGCGGGACTCCTTACCTTGGATGGCTACACCTTC,CASSTAGLLTLDGYTF
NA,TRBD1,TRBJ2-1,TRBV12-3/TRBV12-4,TGTGCCCGCAGCCGTGGGACAGTACTTTACAATGAGCAGTTCTTC,CARSRGTVLYNEQFF
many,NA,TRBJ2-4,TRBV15,TGTGCCACCAGAAACGGACTGCCCGGGAACATTCAGTACTTC,CATRNGLPGNIQYF
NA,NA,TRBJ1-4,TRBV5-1,TGCGCCAGCAGCTTCGGGGACCTGGGTATTGAAAAACTGTTTTTT,CASSFGDLGIEKLFF
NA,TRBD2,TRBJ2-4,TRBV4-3,TGCGCCAGCAGCCAAGATGTGGGGACTAGCAGAAACAATGCGCAGTACTTC,CASSQDVGTSRNNAQYF
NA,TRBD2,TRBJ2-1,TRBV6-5,TGTGCCAGCAGGGGACTAGGGGTAGGAGCTGAGCAGTTCTTC,CASRGLGVGAEQFF
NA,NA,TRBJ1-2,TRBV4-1,TGCGCCAGCCGACGAATTGGAGCTAACTATGGCTACACCTTC,CASRRIGANYGYTF
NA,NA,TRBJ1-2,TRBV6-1,TGTGCCAGCAGTGAATTCGGGGCGACGGTGAACTATGGCTACACCTTC,CASSEFGATVNYGYTF
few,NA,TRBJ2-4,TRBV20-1,TGCAGTGCTGGCAGCAGGGAGTTTCTTCGAGCCAAAAACATTCAGTACTTC,CSAGSREFLRAKNIQYF
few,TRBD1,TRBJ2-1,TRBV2,TGTGCCAGCAGCTGGGACAGGGGAGGCTCCTACAATGAGCAGTTCTTC,CASSWDRGGSYNEQFF
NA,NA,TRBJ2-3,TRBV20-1,TGCAGTGCTAGAGTGATGCTGTGGGGTGCAGATACGCAGTATTTT,CSARVMLWGADTQYF
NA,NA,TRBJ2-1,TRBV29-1,TGCAGCGTCGGAGGGGGTGGTGCCTACAATGAGCAGTTCTTC,CSVGGGGAYNEQFF
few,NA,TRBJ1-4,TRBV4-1,TGCGCCAGCAGCCCCAATCCGATGGAAAAACTGTTTTTT,CASSPNPMEKLFF
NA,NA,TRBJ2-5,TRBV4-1,TGCGCCAGCAGCCACGGGGATGCTGCCCAAGAGACCCAGTACTTC,CASSHGDAAQETQYF
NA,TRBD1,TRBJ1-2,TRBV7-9,TGTGCCAGCAGCTTTGAACCGGACAGGGGGAAATATGGCTACACCTTC,CASSFEPDRGKYGYTF
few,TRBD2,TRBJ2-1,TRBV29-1,TGCAGCGCGGGAGGGGAGCGGATCTCCTACAATGAGCAGTTCTTC,CSAGGERISYNEQFF
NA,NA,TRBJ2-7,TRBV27,TGTGCCAGCAGGGGCGTAGGGGTCAATGAGCAGTACTTC,CASRGVGVNEQYF
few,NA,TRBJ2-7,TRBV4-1,TGCGCCAGCAGCCAAGACCACGTAAATCCTAACTACGAGCAGTACTTC,CASSQDHVNPNYEQYF
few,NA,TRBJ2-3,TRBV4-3,TGCGCCAGCAGCCAAGGACAGGATACGCAGTATTTT,CASSQGQDTQYF
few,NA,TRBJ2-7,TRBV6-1,TGTGCCAGCAGCCCCTACCCTACCCTTATATTCCACTTAACTTCGCAGTACTTC,CASSPYPTLIFHLTSQYF
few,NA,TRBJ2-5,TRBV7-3,TGTGCCAGCAGCCGAACGGGGGCGGTACAAGAGACCCAGTACTTC,CASSRTGAVQETQYF
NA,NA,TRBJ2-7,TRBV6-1,TGTGCCAGCAGAGTACCGGGACAAAAATACGAGCAGTACTTC,CASRVPGQKYEQYF
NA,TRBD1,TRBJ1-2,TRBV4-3,TGCGCCAGCAGCCAAGAACCCAGGGGGAGAGACTATGGCTACACCTTC,CASSQEPRGRDYGYTF
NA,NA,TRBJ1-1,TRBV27,TGTGCCAGCAGCACCCTCCGGTCATTTGACACTGAAGCTTTCTTT,CASSTLRSFDTEAFF
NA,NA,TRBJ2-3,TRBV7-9,TGTGCCAGCAGCCCCAGAGAAGCGGGCTACGATACGCAGTATTTT,CASSPREAGYDTQYF
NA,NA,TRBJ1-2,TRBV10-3,TGTGCCATCAGTGATGGAGTGGGCTACACCTTC,CAISDGVGYTF
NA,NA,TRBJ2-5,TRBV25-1,TGTGCCAGCAGTGAATTGGACACCATCCAAGAGACCCAGTACTTC,CASSELDTIQETQYF
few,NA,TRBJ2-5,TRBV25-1,TGTGCCAGCAGAGCCGTGACTAGTGGGGGTTTAGGGACCCAGTACTTC,CASRAVTSGGLGTQYF
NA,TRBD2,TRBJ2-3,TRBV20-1,TGCAGTGCTAGCGCTTTAGGGCGGGGGGGTGCAGGAGATACGCAGTATTTT,CSASALGRGGAGDTQYF
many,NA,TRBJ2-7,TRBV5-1,TGCGCCAGCAGCTTGGATTCCGGGATACGGTCCTACGAGCAGTACTTC,CASSLDSGIRSYEQYF
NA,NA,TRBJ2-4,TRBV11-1,TGTGCCATCAGCTTAGACCGGAACATTCAGTACTTC,CAISLDRNIQYF
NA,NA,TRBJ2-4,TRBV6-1,TGTGCCAGCACTGAAGGGGGGTTGAAACTAGCCAAAAACATTCAGTACTTC,CASTEGGLKLAKNIQYF
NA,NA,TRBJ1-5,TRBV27,TGTGCCAGCAGTCCCGAGGTTCTGAGCAATCAGCCCCAGCATTTT,CASSPEVLSNQPQHF
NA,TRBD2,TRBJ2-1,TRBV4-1,TGCGCCAGCAGCCGGGGGGCTAGCGGGGCGCTCAATGAGCAGTTCTTC,CASSRGASGALNEQFF
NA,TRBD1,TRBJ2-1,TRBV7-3,TGTGCCAGCAGCTTAAGGACAGGGATTGAGCAGTTCTTC,CASSLRTGIEQFF